A selection of T cell receptor beta chains follows, all from one sample in a study of T cells in tuberculosis. The repertoire was sequenced with immunoSEQ multiplex PCR; TCRdb's copy has only in-frame clones and lacks some. The data contain over 25,000 clones, around 90% of them seen just once; the ten biggest clones take up 6.5% to 8.5%. Material: PBMCs, obtained at tuberculosis diagnosis. These TCRs come from an adult with tuberculosis. Some clones in this sample may be carry-over from other donors' samples. Both conserved end residues are trimmed from each CDR3. D genes are given only for firm matches. Size tells how often a clone was seen (once, few, many) or the class of an expanded clone, and some rows leave it out.

V	size	J	D	CDR3
TRBV5-1	.	TRBJ1-1	.	ASSLASRNTEAF
TRBV5-1	.	TRBJ2-1	.	ASSWDFNEQF
TRBV18	.	TRBJ1-1	.	ASSLGPGTSEAF
TRBV10-3	.	TRBJ1-6	.	AISVEDRHNSPLH
TRBV7-9	.	TRBJ1-2	.	ASSPGTGYGYT
TRBV30	.	TRBJ2-6	TRBD1	AWSVTGAYSGANVLT
TRBV25-1	once	TRBJ2-1	TRBD1	ASTYPGQGRNEQF
TRBV18	.	TRBJ1-1	.	ASSPPYRTKPEAF
TRBV25-1	.	TRBJ2-7	.	ASSGARVGREYEQY
TRBV20-1	.	TRBJ2-4	.	SARDRNIQY
TRBV25-1	.	TRBJ2-6	.	ASSADSQFTSGANVLT
TRBV13	once	TRBJ2-7	TRBD2	ASSSGLADSYEQY
TRBV9	.	TRBJ2-7	TRBD1	ASSVGTAPYEQY
TRBV7-9	.	TRBJ2-1	.	ASSFNTGRLNNEQF
TRBV9	.	TRBJ1-2	TRBD1	ASSGQGRPNYGYT
TRBV27	.	TRBJ2-3	TRBD2	ASSVGLAVYTDTQY
TRBV6-1	.	TRBJ1-2	TRBD1	ASSELGTGGASNYGYT
TRBV7-6	.	TRBJ2-7	TRBD1	ASSLSRGDRGSSYEQY
TRBV19	.	TRBJ2-5	TRBD1	ASREDRSQETQY
TRBV9	.	TRBJ1-2	.	ASSQETGSISYGYT
TRBV7-6	.	TRBJ2-2	TRBD2	ASSAGTSGRLIPGELF
TRBV27	.	TRBJ2-7	.	ASSGPRRVSGYEQY
TRBV11-2	.	TRBJ1-6	TRBD1	ASSFDRGTSPLH
TRBV5-1	.	TRBJ2-7	.	ASNPHGGDEQY
TRBV5-1	.	TRBJ1-1	TRBD1	ASSLGQGAVHTEAF
TRBV6-4	.	TRBJ1-2	.	ASSDSNSYYGYT
TRBV6-1	.	TRBJ1-5	.	ASGRVSNQPQH
TRBV6-6	.	TRBJ1-1	.	ASSEGRGRLGAF
TRBV15	.	TRBJ2-1	TRBD2	ATSRSLAGGIYNEQF
TRBV19	.	TRBJ1-3	.	ASSIGVAGVGNTIY
TRBV12-5	few	TRBJ1-1	.	ASDTGFTEAF
TRBV23-1	.	TRBJ2-1	.	ASSQSKLPSYNEQF
TRBV4-1	.	TRBJ2-1	TRBD2	ASSQVRAGDPCREQF
TRBV18	.	TRBJ1-4	TRBD1	ASHATGVVTNEKLF
TRBV28	.	TRBJ2-7	.	ASSFNAPPTGQY
TRBV12-5	once	TRBJ1-5	.	ASGLGYQIRDTRSNQPQH
TRBV7-6	once	TRBJ1-6	.	ASSYGQNSPLH
TRBV7-2	.	TRBJ2-1	TRBD2	ASSTVALALAGGYNEQF
TRBV6-1	.	TRBJ2-5	.	ASSPGWHSGGTQY
TRBV6-5	.	TRBJ1-1	TRBD1	ASSYGTGTEAF
TRBV29-1	.	TRBJ2-7	.	SQGGREQY
TRBV21-1	.	TRBJ1-2	.	ASSRPGNYGYT
TRBV7-9	.	TRBJ1-1	TRBD1	ASSFPRGQGRVNTEAF
TRBV27	.	TRBJ2-3	.	ASSFSSDTQY
TRBV11-2	.	TRBJ1-5	.	ASSLSPDSNQPQH
TRBV14	.	TRBJ1-1	.	ASSQGRALVAEAF
TRBV27	.	TRBJ1-2	.	ASANYRERDGYT
TRBV4-1	.	TRBJ2-7	TRBD1	ASSQDGTGGLSSYEQY
TRBV2	.	TRBJ2-7	TRBD1	AGRQGAYEQY
TRBV7-6	.	TRBJ1-3	.	ASSLDGHFSGNTIY
TRBV19	.	TRBJ1-2	.	ASSIHQSYYGYT
TRBV10-3	.	TRBJ1-4	.	AISEMGDEKLF